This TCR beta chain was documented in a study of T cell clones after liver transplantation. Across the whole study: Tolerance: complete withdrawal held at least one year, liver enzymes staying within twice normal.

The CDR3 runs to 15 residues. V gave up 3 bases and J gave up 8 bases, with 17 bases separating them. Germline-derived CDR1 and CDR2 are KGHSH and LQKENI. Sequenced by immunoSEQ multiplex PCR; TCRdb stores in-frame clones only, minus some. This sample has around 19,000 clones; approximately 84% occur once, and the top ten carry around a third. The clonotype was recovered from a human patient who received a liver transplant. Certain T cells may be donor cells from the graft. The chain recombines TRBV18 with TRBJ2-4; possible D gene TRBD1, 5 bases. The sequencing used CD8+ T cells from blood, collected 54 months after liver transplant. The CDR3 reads CASSPPEEEGDIQYF. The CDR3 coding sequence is TGTGCCAGCTCACCCCCGGAAGAAGAAGGGGACATTCAGTACTTC.